These T cell receptor beta chains were read from a single sample in a study of T cell responses to AZD1222 COVID-19 vaccine. Sequencing was performed with immunoSEQ multiplex PCR; in TCRdb, only in-frame clones are kept and a portion is missing. The data contain under 150,000 clones, 88% of them singletons. The sequences come from peripheral blood, collected on day 0 of MenACWY control vaccination. The receptors were sampled from an adult in good health. The CDR3 runs from the conserved cysteine through the conserved F or W. D genes are given only for firm matches. Clone size is shown for a subset of rows, as once, few, many or a class of expanded clone.

V: TRBV4-2
size: NA
J: TRBJ2-1
D: NA
CDR3: CASSQDRSNEQFF
DNA: TGTGCCAGCAGCCAAGATAGAAGTAATGAGCAGTTCTTC

V: TRBV3-1/TRBV3-2
size: once
J: TRBJ1-1
D: NA
CDR3: CASRLQGSLSTEAFF
DNA: TGTGCCAGCAGACTACAGGGTTCCCTGAGCACTGAAGCTTTCTTT

V: TRBV11-1
size: NA
J: TRBJ2-1
D: NA
CDR3: CASSQGGGSYNEQFF
DNA: TGTGCCAGCAGCCAGGGTGGAGGCTCCTACAATGAGCAGTTCTTC

V: TRBV9
size: NA
J: TRBJ1-5
D: NA
CDR3: CASSVHWGQPQHF
DNA: TGTGCCAGCAGCGTTCACTGGGGGCAGCCCCAGCATTTT

V: TRBV5-1
size: NA
J: TRBJ2-5
D: NA
CDR3: CASSIQDRRDETQYF
DNA: TGCGCCAGCAGCATCCAAGACAGGAGAGACGAGACCCAGTACTTC

V: TRBV4-1
size: NA
J: TRBJ1-4
D: NA
CDR3: CASSQDPRANEKLFF
DNA: TGCGCCAGCAGCCAAGACCCCAGGGCTAATGAAAAACTGTTTTTT

V: TRBV19
size: NA
J: TRBJ1-1
D: NA
CDR3: CASSPRGLGMNTEAFF
DNA: TGTGCCAGTAGTCCAAGAGGGTTGGGGATGAACACTGAAGCTTTCTTT

V: TRBV4-1
size: NA
J: TRBJ2-1
D: TRBD2
CDR3: CASTRTSGSNNEQFF
DNA: TGCGCCAGCACCCGGACTAGCGGGAGCAACAATGAGCAGTTCTTC

V: TRBV28
size: NA
J: TRBJ1-5
D: NA
CDR3: CASSLTGTNWNF
DNA: TGTGCCAGCAGTTTGACTGGGACGAACTGGAATTTT

V: TRBV5-1
size: few
J: TRBJ1-4
D: TRBD1
CDR3: CASSFTGGNEKLFF
DNA: TGCGCCAGCTCTTTTACAGGGGGTAATGAAAAACTGTTTTTT

V: TRBV2
size: NA
J: TRBJ2-5
D: NA
CDR3: CASRPPGSETQYF
DNA: TGTGCCAGCAGGCCCCCCGGGTCGGAGACCCAGTACTTC

V: TRBV28
size: NA
J: TRBJ2-2
D: NA
CDR3: CASKGSPNTGELFF
DNA: TGTGCCAGCAAGGGGAGCCCTAACACCGGGGAGCTGTTTTTT

V: TRBV28
size: few
J: TRBJ1-5
D: NA
CDR3: CASSLLNPIGQPQHF
DNA: TGTGCCAGCAGTTTACTAAACCCGATAGGTCAGCCCCAGCATTTT

V: TRBV7-9
size: NA
J: TRBJ1-3
D: NA
CDR3: CASSGERGTNTIYF
DNA: TGTGCCAGCAGCGGGGAAAGAGGAACAAACACCATATATTTT

V: TRBV11-2
size: few
J: TRBJ1-2
D: NA
CDR3: CASSRTSGYTF
DNA: TGTGCCAGCAGCAGGACGAGTGGCTACACCTTC

V: TRBV6-2/TRBV6-3
size: NA
J: TRBJ1-2
D: NA
CDR3: CASSSINKVNGYTF
DNA: TGTGCCAGCAGTTCCATCAACAAGGTGAATGGCTACACCTTC

V: TRBV27
size: NA
J: TRBJ1-5
D: NA
CDR3: CASSLWPPGRGNQPQHF
DNA: TGTGCCAGCAGTTTATGGCCCCCCGGGAGGGGGAATCAGCCCCAGCATTTT

V: TRBV10-1
size: NA
J: TRBJ2-3
D: TRBD2
CDR3: CASSESGRADTQYF
DNA: TGCGCCAGCAGTGAAAGCGGGAGGGCCGATACGCAGTATTTT

V: TRBV2
size: NA
J: TRBJ1-5
D: TRBD1
CDR3: CASSEADRGPTRSQHF
DNA: TGTGCCAGCAGTGAAGCAGACAGGGGGCCCACGCGGTCCCAGCATTTT

V: TRBV28
size: NA
J: TRBJ2-7
D: NA
CDR3: CASSFRGFWYEQYF
DNA: TGTGCCAGCAGTTTCCGCGGGTTTTGGTACGAGCAGTACTTC

V: TRBV24-1
size: NA
J: TRBJ2-5
D: NA
CDR3: CATSDAFRAWETQYF
DNA: TGTGCCACCAGTGATGCCTTCAGGGCTTGGGAGACCCAGTACTTC

V: TRBV27
size: NA
J: TRBJ1-2
D: NA
CDR3: CASSFRENYGYTF
DNA: TGTGCCAGCAGTTTTAGGGAAAACTATGGCTACACCTTC

V: TRBV27
size: NA
J: TRBJ2-3
D: NA
CDR3: CASSFRTGTDTQYF
DNA: TGTGCCAGCAGTTTTAGGACTGGCACAGATACGCAGTATTTT

V: TRBV2
size: NA
J: TRBJ2-2
D: NA
CDR3: CASSDGWQAGELFF
DNA: TGTGCCAGCAGTGACGGGTGGCAGGCCGGGGAGCTGTTTTTT

V: TRBV20-1
size: NA
J: TRBJ1-2
D: TRBD1
CDR3: CSASPRTGLNYGYTF
DNA: TGCAGTGCTAGTCCCAGGACAGGTCTTAACTATGGCTACACCTTC

V: TRBV9
size: once
J: TRBJ2-5
D: NA
CDR3: CASSVGSGGETQYF
DNA: TGTGCCAGCAGCGTAGGATCCGGAGGGGAGACCCAGTACTTC

V: TRBV5-1
size: NA
J: TRBJ1-6
D: NA
CDR3: CASSTGRAATDSPLHF
DNA: TGCGCCTCCTCAACAGGACGAGCGGCCACAGATTCACCCCTCCACTTT

V: TRBV6-5
size: NA
J: TRBJ1-2
D: NA
CDR3: CASITGALTNYGYTF
DNA: TGTGCCAGCATCACGGGGGCCCTAACTAACTATGGCTACACCTTC

V: TRBV7-2
size: NA
J: TRBJ2-7
D: TRBD2
CDR3: CASSLGGLAGVQRYEQYF
DNA: TGTGCCAGCAGCTTAGGGGGACTAGCGGGAGTTCAGCGGTACGAGCAGTACTTC

V: TRBV9
size: NA
J: TRBJ2-7
D: TRBD1
CDR3: CASSFRQGAGDEQYF
DNA: TGTGCCAGCAGCTTTCGACAGGGGGCAGGTGACGAGCAGTACTTC

V: TRBV19
size: NA
J: TRBJ1-6
D: NA
CDR3: CASSMRTSDSPLHF
DNA: TGTGCCAGTAGTATGCGGACCTCTGATTCACCCCTCCACTTT

V: TRBV20-1
size: NA
J: TRBJ2-7
D: NA
CDR3: CSAARREQYF
DNA: TGCAGTGCCGCCCGCCGCGAGCAGTACTTC

V: TRBV11-2
size: NA
J: TRBJ2-5
D: TRBD2
CDR3: CASSLKGLPQETQYF
DNA: TGTGCCAGCAGCCTAAAGGGACTACCCCAAGAGACCCAGTACTTC

V: TRBV7-2
size: NA
J: TRBJ2-5
D: NA
CDR3: CASSLAARETQYF
DNA: TGTGCCAGCAGCTTAGCAGCCCGAGAGACCCAGTACTTC

V: TRBV5-5
size: NA
J: TRBJ2-5
D: NA
CDR3: CASSLWDTQGRAQETQYF
DNA: TGTGCCAGCAGCCTCTGGGACACTCAAGGGAGGGCACAAGAGACCCAGTACTTC

V: TRBV11-2
size: NA
J: TRBJ2-7
D: NA
CDR3: CASSLEPYEQYF
DNA: TGTGCCAGCAGCTTAGAACCCTACGAGCAGTACTTC

V: TRBV5-1
size: NA
J: TRBJ2-5
D: NA
CDR3: CASSDGVRETQYF
DNA: TGCGCCAGTTCTGATGGCGTTAGGGAGACCCAGTACTTC

V: TRBV9
size: NA
J: TRBJ1-2
D: NA
CDR3: CASSVRGDNGYTF
DNA: TGTGCCAGCAGCGTCCGGGGGGATAATGGCTACACCTTC

V: TRBV6-5
size: NA
J: TRBJ2-3
D: NA
CDR3: CASSYPRTDQITQYF
DNA: TGTGCCAGCAGTTACCCAAGGACAGACCAGATAACGCAGTATTTT

V: TRBV5-1
size: NA
J: TRBJ2-5
D: NA
CDR3: CASSSIFQETQYF
DNA: TGCGCCAGCAGCTCAATCTTCCAAGAGACCCAGTACTTC

V: TRBV29-1
size: NA
J: TRBJ1-4
D: TRBD1
CDR3: CSVGALDRGEKLFF
DNA: TGCAGCGTTGGGGCTCTCGACAGGGGAGAAAAACTGTTTTTT

V: TRBV6-6
size: NA
J: TRBJ2-3
D: TRBD2
CDR3: CASSYLAGRGSDTQYF
DNA: TGTGCCAGCAGTTACCTAGCGGGCAGAGGGTCAGATACGCAGTATTTT

V: TRBV4-2
size: NA
J: TRBJ1-3
D: NA
CDR3: CASSTRQQLTGNTIYF
DNA: TGTGCCAGCAGCACCCGACAGCAACTTACTGGAAACACCATATATTTT

V: TRBV19
size: NA
J: TRBJ2-1
D: TRBD2
CDR3: CATRSGAPYNEQFF
DNA: TGTGCCACCCGTAGCGGGGCTCCCTACAATGAGCAGTTCTTC

V: TRBV30
size: NA
J: TRBJ1-5
D: NA
CDR3: CAWRAGTGGNQPQHF
DNA: TGTGCCTGGAGGGCCGGGACGGGGGGCAATCAGCCCCAGCATTTT

V: TRBV2
size: NA
J: TRBJ2-2
D: TRBD2
CDR3: CASTSSGLETGELFF
DNA: TGTGCCAGCACCTCGTCCGGACTAGAAACCGGGGAGCTGTTTTTT

V: TRBV3-1/TRBV3-2
size: NA
J: TRBJ2-2
D: NA
CDR3: CASSPNTGELFF
DNA: TGTGCCAGCAGCCCCAACACCGGGGAGCTGTTTTTT

V: TRBV19
size: many
J: TRBJ1-1
D: NA
CDR3: CASSFQNTEAFF
DNA: TGTGCCAGTAGTTTCCAGAACACTGAAGCTTTCTTT